The clone carrying this T cell receptor (beta chain) came up a few times. Its antigen is not identified. This sample is part of a study of CD8 T cells in ankylosing spondylitis. From the 5' RACE reads, TCRdb called clonotypes with MiXCR, one entry per CDR3 protein. The sample lists hundreds of thousands of distinct CDR3 sequences; 25% to 30% were seen once. The CDR3 runs to 19 residues. The V gene end was trimmed by 5 bases and the J gene end by 5 bases; junction bases not matched to a gene: 13. Germline values: CDR1 SGHAT, CDR2 FQNNGV. General observations from the study: Within ankylosing spondylitis blood, a TCR beta motif made up of fewer than ten highly homologous variants appeared to be characteristic.

The sequencing sample was made of blood, either unsorted or a sorted T cell fraction (not recorded which). This clonotype was sampled from a male donor with ankylosing spondylitis. This sequence joins TRBV11-2 and TRBJ2-3; 16 nucleotides align to TRBD2. CDR3: CASSLTPGLAGGTKDTQYF. CDR3 DNA sequence: TGTGCCAGCAGCCTCACCCCGGGACTAGCGGGGGGGACAAAAGATACGCAGTATTTT.